The 19 T cell receptor beta chains below were found in one sample sequenced in a study of response to subunit inactivated influenza vaccine. A single record per CDR3 protein comes from TCRdb applying MiXCR to the RT-PCR reads. The repertoire holds more than 450,000 distinct CDR3 sequences, with over 9.5% as singletons. This specimen consisted of PBMCs from blood, obtained on the day of vaccination. Receptors originate from a man between 50 and 59 years old who received an inactivated influenza vaccine.

J is TRBJ2-5 and V is TRBV28, with D possibly being TRBD1 or TRBD2 (5 bases each). Germline CDR1 MDHEN, CDR2 SYDVKM. V lost 6 bases, J lost 5 bases, and 16 bases lay in between. The CDR3 sequence is 14 residues long. Here the CDR3 DNA reads TGTGCCAGCAGACCACCACATGAGGGGGAGACCCAGTACTTC. It encodes CASRPPHEGETQYF.

V usage is TRBV5-1 and J usage is TRBJ1-2; 7 bases agree with TRBD1. V trimming: 2 bases; J trimming: 3 bases; junction bases outside the gene matches: 1. The CDR3 runs to 13 residues. CDR1 is SGHRS, CDR2 YFSETQ, per germline. CDR3 bases: TGCGCCAGCAGCTTCGACAGGGACTATGGCTACACCTTC. Protein sequence: CASSFDRDYGYTF.

This clonotype was observed a few times. This chain links TRBV10-3 with TRBJ1-5; 10 bases map to TRBD1. The CDR3 length is 16 residues. J was trimmed by 6 bases and V by 7 bases; bases with no gene match: 12. Germline V gene data show CDR1 as ENHRY and CDR2 as SYGVKD. In DNA, the CDR3 is TGTGCCATCATTAGGGGACAGGGGTCTTTCCGTCAGCCCCAGCATTTT. This gives the protein CAIIRGQGSFRQPQHF.

In its sample, this clonotype was seen a few times. The V and J genes are TRBV7-9 and TRBJ1-2; D unresolved. The germline V and J ends were trimmed by 5 bases and 13 bases, with 11 bases remaining between them. Germline-derived CDR1 and CDR2 are SEHNR and FQNEAQ (reference sequence). This CDR3 is 10 amino acids long. CDR3 region: CASSPRRFTF. In DNA form, the CDR3 reads TGTGCCAGCAGCCCTAGGAGATTCACCTTC.

The chain has TRBV7-2 and TRBJ2-7, with 11 bases aligning to TRBD2. The CDR3 covers 17 residues. CDR1 is SGHTA and CDR2 is FQGNSA in the germline V gene. V shed 5 bases and J 1 base; nucleotides not matched to a gene: 10. The CDR3 spells CASSPVVAGGLSYEQYF. For the CDR3, the DNA is TGTGCCAGCAGCCCGGTAGTAGCGGGAGGGCTATCCTACGAGCAGTACTTC.

This rearrangement joins TRBV5-1 to TRBJ2-1, with no clear D. Germline V gene sequence: CDR1 SGHRS, CDR2 YFSETQ. V lost 0 bases to trimming and J lost 8 bases, with 12 bases between them. The CDR3 totals 14 residues. In DNA, the CDR3 is TGCGCCAGCAGCTTGGTATCGGTCGGTGATGAGCAGTTCTTC. Residues: CASSLVSVGDEQFF.

There are a few counts of this clonotype. The chain links TRBV5-1 to TRBJ2-7; 11 nucleotides align to TRBD2. The germline CDR1 and CDR2 sequences are SGHRS and YFSETQ. After removal of 4 bases from V and 2 bases from J, the junction contained 8 bases not matched to a gene. The CDR3 is made up of 16 amino acids. Written as DNA, the CDR3 is TGCGCCAGCAGCCGCGGACTAGCGGGTGGAACCTACGAGCAGTACTTC. Its protein product is CASSRGLAGGTYEQYF.

DNA for the CDR3: TGCAGTGCTAGCCCCCTTCGGGGGGCCTACAATGAGCAGTTCTTC. It is translated as CSASPLRGAYNEQFF. This chain links TRBV20-1 with TRBJ2-1, with 7 bases matching TRBD2. Germline-derived CDR1 and CDR2 are DFQATT and SNEGSKA (reference sequence). V shed 3 bases and J 2 bases; nucleotides not matched to a gene: 7. The CDR3 totals 15 residues.

The count of this clonotype is one. The germline gene is not matched at one end of the junction; a read error may be the cause. The V and J genes are TRBV6-2 or TRBV6-3 and TRBJ2-5, with 9 positions matching TRBD2. Per the germline V gene, CDR1 is MNHEY and CDR2 is SVGEGT. This CDR3 comprises 15 residues. CDR3 region: CVSSRAGGPRETQYF. DNA for the CDR3: TGTGTCAGCAGTAGGGCGGGAGGGCCCAGAGAGACCCAGTACTTC.

This chain joins TRBV20-1 and TRBJ2-5, with 7 bases lining up with TRBD1. The ends lost 1 base at V and 4 bases at J; junction bases unmatched: 9. The CDR3 contains 15 residues. CDR1 DFQATT and CDR2 SNEGSKA come from the germline V gene (reference sequence). Here the CDR3 reads CSARAVGGPIETQYF. In DNA, the CDR3 is TGCAGTGCTAGAGCTGTAGGGGGCCCGATAGAGACCCAGTACTTC.

This clonotype was detected many times. The rearrangement uses TRBV12-3 or TRBV12-4 and TRBJ2-7; 8 bases align to TRBD2. The CDR3 is 17 amino acids. V lost 0 bases and J lost 4; bases outside the gene matches: 11. The CDR3: CASSLARLAGISYEQYF. DNA for the CDR3: TGTGCCAGCAGTTTAGCGCGGCTAGCGGGTATATCATACGAGCAGTACTTC.

This clonotype has ten or more counts. The V and J genes are TRBV24-1 and TRBJ2-7; no clear D gene. V was shortened by 3 bases and J by 2 bases, with 22 bases between the two germline ends. CDR1 and CDR2 (germline): KGHDR, SFDVKD. The CDR3 spans 18 residues. The CDR3 is CATSDLALTWDPPYEQYF. DNA for the CDR3: TGTGCCACCAGTGATCTGGCTCTTACCTGGGATCCTCCCTACGAGCAGTACTTC.

This clonotype has a handful of counts. The V gene is TRBV3-1, the J gene TRBJ2-7, with a possible D match to TRBD1 (6 bases). The germline gives CDR1 LGHDT, CDR2 YNNKEL (reference sequence). The CDR3 length is 15 residues. The ends were cut back, 4 bases at V and 0 bases at J, with 13 bases in the middle. Here the CDR3 reads CASSPRDTFSYEQYF. In nucleotides, the CDR3 is TGTGCCAGCAGCCCCCGGGACACGTTCTCCTACGAGCAGTACTTC.

The chain is built from TRBV7-6 and TRBJ2-2, with 8 bases lining up with TRBD1. CDR1 SGHVS and CDR2 FNYEAQ come from the germline V gene. The CDR3 is 13 residues long. The J segment lost 7 bases and the V segment lost 4 bases, leaving 2 bases of the junction unmatched. CDR3 sequence: CASSSGGGGELFF. CDR3 coding DNA: TGTGCCAGCAGCTCAGGGGGCGGCGGGGAGCTGTTTTTT.

This clonotype was seen a few times. V gene TRBV5-1 combines with J gene TRBJ1-1, with a weak D call TRBD1 (5 bases). Germline V gene lookup returns CDR1 SGHRS and CDR2 YFSETQ. V shed 4 bases and J shed 7 bases, with 5 bases lying between them. The CDR3 covers 10 residues. In DNA, the CDR3 is TGCGCCAGCAGCGGGGGTGAAGCTTTCTTT. Translated: CASSGGEAFF.

Many counts were recorded for this clonotype. The chain joins TRBV3-1 to TRBJ2-7, with 11 bases fitting TRBD1. Trimming removed 3 bases from V and 5 bases from J; junction bases left unmatched: 3. CDR3 length: 14 residues. Germline lookup yields CDR1 LGHDT and CDR2 YNNKEL (reference sequence). The CDR3 nucleotides read TGTGCCAGCAGCCACTGGACAGGGGGCCACGAGCAGTACTTC. Its translation is CASSHWTGGHEQYF.

This clonotype was observed a handful of times. This chain connects TRBV28 to TRBJ1-5; D is ambiguous. CDR1 is MDHEN, CDR2 SYDVKM, per germline. The CDR3 covers 14 residues. The V end lost 6 bases, the J end lost 2 bases, and 11 bases lay between the germline ends. CDR3 DNA sequence: TGTGCCAGCAGCAAGGAGTTGGGCAATCAGCCCCAGCATTTT. Translating gives CASSKELGNQPQHF.

This clonotype has only a few counts. The chain is built from TRBV28 and TRBJ2-3; 7 bases map to TRBD2. The CDR3 totals 15 residues. Germline loops: CDR1 MDHEN, CDR2 SYDVKM. V lost 6 bases, J lost 4 bases, and 10 bases stayed unmatched. The CDR3 protein is CASSLLGGWSDTQYF. The CDR3 nucleotides are TGTGCCAGCAGCCTCCTCGGGGGGTGGTCAGATACGCAGTATTTT.

The rearrangement joins TRBV7-9 to TRBJ2-1; D is possibly TRBD1 (6 bases). Per germline, CDR1 SEHNR and CDR2 FQNEAQ (reference sequence). Trimming took 0 bases from V and 8 from J, leaving 8 bases between them. The CDR3 runs to 13 residues. DNA of the CDR3: TGTGCCAGCAGCTTAGCCCGACAGGATGAGCAGTTCTTC. Its protein is CASSLARQDEQFF.